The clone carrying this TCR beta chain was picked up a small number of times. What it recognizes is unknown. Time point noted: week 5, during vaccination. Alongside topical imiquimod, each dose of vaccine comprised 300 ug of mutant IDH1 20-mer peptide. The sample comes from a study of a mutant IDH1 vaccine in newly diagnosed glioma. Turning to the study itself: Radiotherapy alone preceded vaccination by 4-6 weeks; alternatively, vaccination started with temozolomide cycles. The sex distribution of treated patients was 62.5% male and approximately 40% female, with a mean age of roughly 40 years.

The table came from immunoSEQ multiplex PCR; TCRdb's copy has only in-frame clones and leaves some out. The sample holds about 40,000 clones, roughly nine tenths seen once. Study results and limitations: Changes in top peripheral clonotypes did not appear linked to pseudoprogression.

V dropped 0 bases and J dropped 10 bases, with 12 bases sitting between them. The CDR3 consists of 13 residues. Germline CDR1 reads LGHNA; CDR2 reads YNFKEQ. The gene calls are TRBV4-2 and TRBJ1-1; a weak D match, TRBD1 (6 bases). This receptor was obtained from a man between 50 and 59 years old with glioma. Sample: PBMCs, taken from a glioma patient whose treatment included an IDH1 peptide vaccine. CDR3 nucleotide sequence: TGTGCCAGCAGCCAAGAGGGGGCCCGCCTAGCTTTCTTT. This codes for CASSQEGARLAFF.